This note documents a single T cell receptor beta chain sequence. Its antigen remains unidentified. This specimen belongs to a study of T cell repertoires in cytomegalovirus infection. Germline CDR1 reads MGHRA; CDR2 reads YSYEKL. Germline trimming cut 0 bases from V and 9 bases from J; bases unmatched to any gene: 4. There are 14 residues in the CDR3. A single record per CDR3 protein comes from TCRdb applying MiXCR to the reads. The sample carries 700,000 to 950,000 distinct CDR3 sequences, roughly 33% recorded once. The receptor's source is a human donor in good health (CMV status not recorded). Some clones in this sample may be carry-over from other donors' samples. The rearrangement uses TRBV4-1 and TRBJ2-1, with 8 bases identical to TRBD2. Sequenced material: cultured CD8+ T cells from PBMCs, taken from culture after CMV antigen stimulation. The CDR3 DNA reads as TGCGCCAGCAGCCAAGATAGTCTAGCGGGTGAGCAGTTCTTC. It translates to CASSQDSLAGEQFF.